This T cell receptor beta chain originates from a study of control samples from healthy donors and cancer patients. Generated by immunoSEQ multiplex PCR, the TCRdb table keeps only in-frame clones and is missing some. The sample contains some 120,000 clones, approximately 84% of which appear only once. V was trimmed by 4 bases and J by 10 bases, leaving 18 bases between them. The CDR3 consists of 15 residues. Germline lookup yields CDR1 SGHTS and CDR2 YDEGEE. The source of this sequence is a man aged 18-30 years in good health. Sequences were obtained from blood. The V gene is TRBV5-8, the J gene TRBJ1-6, with D perhaps matching TRBD1 (6 bases). CDR3 DNA sequence: TGTGCCAGCAGCCCCCCCACAGGGAGAGAATCACCCCTCCACTTT. Translated: CASSPPTGRESPLHF.